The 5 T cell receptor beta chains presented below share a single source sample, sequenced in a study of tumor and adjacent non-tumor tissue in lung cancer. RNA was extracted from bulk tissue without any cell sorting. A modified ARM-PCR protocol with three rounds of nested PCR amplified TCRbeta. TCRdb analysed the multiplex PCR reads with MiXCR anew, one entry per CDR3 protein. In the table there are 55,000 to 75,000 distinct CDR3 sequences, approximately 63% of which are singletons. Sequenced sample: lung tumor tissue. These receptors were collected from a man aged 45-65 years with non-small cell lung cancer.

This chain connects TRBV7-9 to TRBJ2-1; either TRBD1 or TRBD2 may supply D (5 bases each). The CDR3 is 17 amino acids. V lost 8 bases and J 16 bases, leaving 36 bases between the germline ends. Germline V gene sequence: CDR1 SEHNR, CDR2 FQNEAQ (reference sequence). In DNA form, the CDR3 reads TGTGCCAGCTCCCCGAGGGGTAGCTCCCCCCGGGGCAATGTGCATTTCTTC. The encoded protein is CASSPRGSSPRGNVHFF.

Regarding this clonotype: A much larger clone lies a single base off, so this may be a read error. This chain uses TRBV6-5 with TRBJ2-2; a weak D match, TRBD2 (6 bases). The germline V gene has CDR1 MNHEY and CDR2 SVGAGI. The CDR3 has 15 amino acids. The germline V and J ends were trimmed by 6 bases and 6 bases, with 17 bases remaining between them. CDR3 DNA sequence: TGTGCCAGCAGGACAGCCACGACGGGAGCCGGGGAGCTGTTTTTT. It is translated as CASRTATTGAGELFF.

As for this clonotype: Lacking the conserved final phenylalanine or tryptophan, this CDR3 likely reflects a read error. The CDR3 DNA is TGCGCCAGCAGCTTGACAGGGACCTATGGCTACACCTCC. Translating it yields CASSLTGTYGYTS. The chain has TRBV5-1 and TRBJ1-2; tentatively, D is TRBD1 (6 bases). The CDR3 has 13 amino acids. CDR1 is SGHRS and CDR2 is YFSETQ in the germline V gene. The V end was cut by 1 base, the J end by 4 bases, with 8 bases between.

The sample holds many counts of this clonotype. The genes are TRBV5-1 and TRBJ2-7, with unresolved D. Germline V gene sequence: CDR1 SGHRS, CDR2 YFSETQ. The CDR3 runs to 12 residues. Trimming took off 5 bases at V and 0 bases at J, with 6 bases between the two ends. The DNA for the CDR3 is TGCGCCAGCAGAGGGCCCTCCTACGAGCAGTACTTC. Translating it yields CASRGPSYEQYF. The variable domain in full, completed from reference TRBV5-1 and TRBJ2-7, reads KAGVTQTPRYLIKTRGQQVTLSCSPISGHRSVSWYQQTPGQGLQFLFEYFSETQRNKGNFPGRFSGRQFSNSRSEMNVSTLELGDSALYLCASRGPSYEQYFGPGTRLTVT.

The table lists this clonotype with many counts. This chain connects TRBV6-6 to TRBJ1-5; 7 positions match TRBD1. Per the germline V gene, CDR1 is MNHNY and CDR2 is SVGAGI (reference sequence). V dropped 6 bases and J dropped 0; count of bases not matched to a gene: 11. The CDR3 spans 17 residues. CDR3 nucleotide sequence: TGTGCCAGCAGACCCCGGACAGGAGGATATAGCAATCAGCCCCAGCATTTT. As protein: CASRPRTGGYSNQPQHF.